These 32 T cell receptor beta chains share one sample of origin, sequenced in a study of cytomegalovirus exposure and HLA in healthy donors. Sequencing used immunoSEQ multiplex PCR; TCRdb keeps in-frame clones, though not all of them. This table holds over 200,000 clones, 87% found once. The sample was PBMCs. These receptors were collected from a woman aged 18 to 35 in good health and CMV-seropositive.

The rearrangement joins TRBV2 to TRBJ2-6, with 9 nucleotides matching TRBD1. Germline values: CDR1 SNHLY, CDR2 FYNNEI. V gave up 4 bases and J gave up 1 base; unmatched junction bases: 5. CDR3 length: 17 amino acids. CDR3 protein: CASSGGTGRSGANVLTF. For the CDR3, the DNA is TGTGCCAGCAGTGGGGGGACAGGGCGGTCTGGGGCCAACGTCCTGACTTTC.

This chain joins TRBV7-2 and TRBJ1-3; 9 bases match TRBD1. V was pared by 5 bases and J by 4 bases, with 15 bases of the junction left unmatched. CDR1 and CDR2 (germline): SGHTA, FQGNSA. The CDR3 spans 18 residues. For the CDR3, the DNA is TGTGCCAGCAGCCTCAGGACAGGGGTAGTGTTGGGAGGAAACACCATATATTTT. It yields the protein CASSLRTGVVLGGNTIYF.

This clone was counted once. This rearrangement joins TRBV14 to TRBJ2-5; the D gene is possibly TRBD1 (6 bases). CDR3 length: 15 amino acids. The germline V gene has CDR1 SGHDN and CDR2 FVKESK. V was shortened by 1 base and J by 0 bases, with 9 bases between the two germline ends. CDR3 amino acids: CASSQGDKYQETQYF. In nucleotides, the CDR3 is TGTGCCAGCAGCCAAGGGGACAAGTACCAAGAGACCCAGTACTTC.

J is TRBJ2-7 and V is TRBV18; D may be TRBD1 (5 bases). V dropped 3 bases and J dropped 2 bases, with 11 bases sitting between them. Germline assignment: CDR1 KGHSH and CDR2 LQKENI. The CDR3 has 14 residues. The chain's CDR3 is CASSPAQGTYEQYF. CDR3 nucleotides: TGTGCCAGCTCACCGGCGCAGGGTACCTACGAGCAGTACTTC.

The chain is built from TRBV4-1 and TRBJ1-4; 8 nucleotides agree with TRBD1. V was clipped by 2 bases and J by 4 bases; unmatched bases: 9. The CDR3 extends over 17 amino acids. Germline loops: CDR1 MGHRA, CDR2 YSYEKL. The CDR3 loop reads CASSQNPTGADNEKLFF. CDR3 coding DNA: TGCGCCAGCAGCCAAAACCCGACAGGGGCGGATAATGAAAAACTGTTTTTT.

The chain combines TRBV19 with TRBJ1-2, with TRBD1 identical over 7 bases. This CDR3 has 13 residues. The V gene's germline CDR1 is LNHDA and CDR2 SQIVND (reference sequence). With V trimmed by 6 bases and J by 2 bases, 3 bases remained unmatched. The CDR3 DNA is TGTGCCAGTAGAATACAGGGGAACTATGGCTACACCTTC. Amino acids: CASRIQGNYGYTF. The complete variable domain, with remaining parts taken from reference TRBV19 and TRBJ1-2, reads DGGITQSPKYLFRKEGQNVTLSCEQNLNHDAMYWYRQDPGQGLRLIYYSQIVNDFQKGDIAEGYSVSREKKESFPLTVTSAQKNPTAFYLCASRIQGNYGYTFGSGTRLTVV.

The CDR3 DNA reads as TGTGCCAGCAGTGAACTGGGACACCTCACCCCCGAGCAGTACTTC. Translated, it gives CASSELGHLTPEQYF. The chain combines TRBV6-1 with TRBJ2-7; a possible D gene is TRBD1 (6 bases). The CDR3 consists of 15 residues. CDR1 MNHNS and CDR2 SASEGT come from the germline V gene. V was shortened by 2 bases and J by 6 bases, with 17 bases between the two germline ends.

CDR3 in amino acids: CASSLVGEVTQYF. For the CDR3, the DNA is TGTGCCAGCAGCTTGGTAGGGGAGGTTACGCAGTATTTT. The V gene is TRBV5-4, the J gene TRBJ2-3, with D possibly TRBD2 on 6 matching bases. In germline, CDR1 is SGHNT, CDR2 YYREEE (reference sequence). V dropped 0 bases and J dropped 8 bases, with 10 bases sitting between them. The CDR3 runs 13 residues.

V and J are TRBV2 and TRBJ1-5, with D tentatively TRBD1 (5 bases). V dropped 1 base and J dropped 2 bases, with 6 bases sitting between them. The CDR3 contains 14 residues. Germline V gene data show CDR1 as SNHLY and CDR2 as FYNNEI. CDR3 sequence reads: CASSEGQRNQPQHF. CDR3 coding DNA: TGTGCCAGCAGTGAAGGACAGCGCAATCAGCCCCAGCATTTT.

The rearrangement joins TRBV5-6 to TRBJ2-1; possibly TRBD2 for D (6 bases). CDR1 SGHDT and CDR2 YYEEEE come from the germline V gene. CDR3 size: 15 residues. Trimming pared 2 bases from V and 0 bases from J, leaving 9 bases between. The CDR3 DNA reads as TGTGCCAGCAGCTTTGCGGGAACCTCCTACAATGAGCAGTTCTTC. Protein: CASSFAGTSYNEQFF.

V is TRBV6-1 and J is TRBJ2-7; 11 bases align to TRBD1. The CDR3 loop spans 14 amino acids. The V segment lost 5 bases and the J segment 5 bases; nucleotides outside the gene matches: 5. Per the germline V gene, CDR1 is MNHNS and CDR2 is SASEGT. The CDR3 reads CASSQGQGADEQYF. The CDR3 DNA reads TGTGCCAGCAGTCAAGGACAGGGGGCTGACGAGCAGTACTTC.

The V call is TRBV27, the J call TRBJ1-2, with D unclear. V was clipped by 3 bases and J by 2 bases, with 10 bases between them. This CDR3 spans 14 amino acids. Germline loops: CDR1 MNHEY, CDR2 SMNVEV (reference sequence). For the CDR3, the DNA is TGTGCCAGCAGTTTCAACAGCTTAAACTATGGCTACACCTTC. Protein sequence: CASSFNSLNYGYTF.

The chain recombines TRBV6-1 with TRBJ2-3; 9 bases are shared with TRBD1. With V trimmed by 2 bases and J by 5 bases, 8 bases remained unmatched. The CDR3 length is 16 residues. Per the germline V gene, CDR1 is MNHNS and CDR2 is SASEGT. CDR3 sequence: CASSEIPGQGLDTQYF. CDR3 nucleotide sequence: TGTGCCAGCAGTGAAATTCCGGGACAGGGTTTAGATACGCAGTATTTT.

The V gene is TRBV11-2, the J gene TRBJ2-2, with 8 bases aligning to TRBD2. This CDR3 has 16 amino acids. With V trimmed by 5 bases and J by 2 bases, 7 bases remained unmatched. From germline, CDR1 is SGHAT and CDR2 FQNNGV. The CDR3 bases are TGTGCCAGCAGCCCCGGGGGGGGTCCCAACACCGGGGAGCTGTTTTTT. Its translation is CASSPGGGPNTGELFF.

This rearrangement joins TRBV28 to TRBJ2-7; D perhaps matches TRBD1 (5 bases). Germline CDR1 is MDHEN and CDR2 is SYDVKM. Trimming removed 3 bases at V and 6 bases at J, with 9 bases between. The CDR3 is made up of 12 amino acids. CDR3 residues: CASSFLGAEQYF. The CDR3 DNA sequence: TGTGCCAGCAGTTTCCTAGGGGCCGAGCAGTACTTC. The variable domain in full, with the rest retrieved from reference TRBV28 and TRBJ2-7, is DVKVTQSSRYLVKRTGEKVFLECVQDMDHENMFWYRQDPGLGLRLIYFSYDVKMKEKGDIPEGYSVSREKKERFSLILESASTNQTSMYLCASSFLGAEQYFGPGTRLTVT.

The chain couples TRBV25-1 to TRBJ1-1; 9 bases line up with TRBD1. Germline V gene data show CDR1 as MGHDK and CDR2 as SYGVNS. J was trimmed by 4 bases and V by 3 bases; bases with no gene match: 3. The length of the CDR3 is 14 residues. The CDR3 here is CASSEVGQGTEAFF. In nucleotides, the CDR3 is TGTGCCAGCAGTGAGGTGGGACAGGGCACTGAAGCTTTCTTT.

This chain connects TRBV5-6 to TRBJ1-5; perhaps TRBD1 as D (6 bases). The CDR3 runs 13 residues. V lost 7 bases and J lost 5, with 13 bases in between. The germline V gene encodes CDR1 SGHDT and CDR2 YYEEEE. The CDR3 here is CASGRGRDQPQHF. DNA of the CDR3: TGTGCCAGCGGCAGGGGACGCGATCAGCCCCAGCATTTT. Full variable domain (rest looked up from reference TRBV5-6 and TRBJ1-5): DAGVTQSPTHLIKTRGQQVTLRCSPKSGHDTVSWYQQALGQGPQFIFQYYEEEERQRGNFPDRFSGHQFPNYSSELNVNALLLGDSALYLCASGRGRDQPQHFGDGTRLSIL.

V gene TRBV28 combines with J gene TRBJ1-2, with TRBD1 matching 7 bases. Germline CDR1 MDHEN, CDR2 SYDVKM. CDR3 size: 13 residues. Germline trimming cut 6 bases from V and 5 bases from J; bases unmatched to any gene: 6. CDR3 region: CASSLGTEYGYTF. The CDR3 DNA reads TGTGCCAGCAGCCTCGGGACAGAGTATGGCTACACCTTC.

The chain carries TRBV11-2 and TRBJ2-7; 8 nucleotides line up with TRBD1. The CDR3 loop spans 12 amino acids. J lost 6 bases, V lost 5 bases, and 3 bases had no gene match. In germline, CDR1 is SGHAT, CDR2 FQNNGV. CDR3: CASSDRGREQYF. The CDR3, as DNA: TGTGCCAGCAGCGACAGGGGACGCGAGCAGTACTTC. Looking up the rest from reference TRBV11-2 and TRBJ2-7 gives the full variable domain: EAGVAQSPRYKIIEKRQSVAFWCNPISGHATLYWYQQILGQGPKLLIQFQNNGVVDDSQLPKDRFSAERLKGVDSTLKIQPAKLEDSAVYLCASSDRGREQYFGPGTRLTVT.

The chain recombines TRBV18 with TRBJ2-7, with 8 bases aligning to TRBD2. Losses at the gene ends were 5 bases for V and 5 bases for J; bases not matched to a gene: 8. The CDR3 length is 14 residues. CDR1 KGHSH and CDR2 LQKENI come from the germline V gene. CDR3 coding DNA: TGTGCCAGCTCATATAATAGCGGGATCAACGAGCAGTACTTC. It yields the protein CASSYNSGINEQYF.

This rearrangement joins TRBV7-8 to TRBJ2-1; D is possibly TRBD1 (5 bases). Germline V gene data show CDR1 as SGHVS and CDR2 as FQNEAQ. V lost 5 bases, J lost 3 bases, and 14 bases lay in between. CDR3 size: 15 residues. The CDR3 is CASSLGQGLYNEQFF. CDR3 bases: TGTGCCAGCAGCCTCGGCCAGGGCCTCTACAATGAGCAGTTCTTC. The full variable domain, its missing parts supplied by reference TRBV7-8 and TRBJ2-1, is GAGVSQSPRYKVAKRGQDVALRCDPISGHVSLFWYQQALGQGPEFLTYFQNEAQLDKSGLPSDRFFAERPEGSVSTLKIQRTQQEDSAVYLCASSLGQGLYNEQFFGPGTRLTVL.

CDR3 protein: CASSQSVAEYYPYEQYF. CDR3 bases: TGCGCCAGCAGTCAATCTGTTGCGGAATATTACCCCTACGAGCAGTACTTC. The J gene is TRBJ2-7, the V gene TRBV23-1, with D unresolved. TRBV23-1 is flagged as an ORF with uncertain function. The ends were cut back, 0 bases at V and 2 bases at J, with 17 bases in the middle. This CDR3 is built from 17 residues.

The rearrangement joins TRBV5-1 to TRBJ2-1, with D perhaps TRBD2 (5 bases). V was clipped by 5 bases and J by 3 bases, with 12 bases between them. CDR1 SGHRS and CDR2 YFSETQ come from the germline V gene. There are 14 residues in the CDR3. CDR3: CASSQDGGYNEQFF. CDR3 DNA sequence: TGCGCCAGCAGTCAGGACGGAGGCTACAATGAGCAGTTCTTC.

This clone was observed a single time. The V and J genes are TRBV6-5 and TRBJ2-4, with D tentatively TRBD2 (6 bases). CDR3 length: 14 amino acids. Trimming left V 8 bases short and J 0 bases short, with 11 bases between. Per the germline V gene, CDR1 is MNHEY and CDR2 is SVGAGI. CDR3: CASRRGLAKNIQYF. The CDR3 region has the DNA TGTGCCAGCCGTAGGGGACTAGCCAAAAACATTCAGTACTTC.

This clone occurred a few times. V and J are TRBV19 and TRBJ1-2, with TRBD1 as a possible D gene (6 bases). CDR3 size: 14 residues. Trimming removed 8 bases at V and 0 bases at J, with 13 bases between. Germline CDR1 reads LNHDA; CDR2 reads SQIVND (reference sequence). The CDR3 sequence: CASSWGRANYGYTF. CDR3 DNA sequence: TGTGCCAGTTCGTGGGGGCGAGCTAACTATGGCTACACCTTC.

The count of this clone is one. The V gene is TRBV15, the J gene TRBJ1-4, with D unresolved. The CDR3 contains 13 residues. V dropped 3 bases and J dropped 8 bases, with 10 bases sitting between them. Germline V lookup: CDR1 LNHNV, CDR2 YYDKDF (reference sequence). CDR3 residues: CATSSGESEKLFF. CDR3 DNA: TGTGCCACCAGCAGCGGGGAATCCGAAAAACTGTTTTTT.

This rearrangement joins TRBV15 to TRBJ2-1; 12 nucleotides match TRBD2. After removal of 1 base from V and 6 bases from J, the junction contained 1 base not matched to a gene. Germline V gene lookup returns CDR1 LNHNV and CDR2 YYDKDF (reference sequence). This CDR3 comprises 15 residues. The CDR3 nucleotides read TGTGCCACCAGCAGAGGACTAGCGGGAGCCAATGAGCAGTTCTTC. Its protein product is CATSRGLAGANEQFF.

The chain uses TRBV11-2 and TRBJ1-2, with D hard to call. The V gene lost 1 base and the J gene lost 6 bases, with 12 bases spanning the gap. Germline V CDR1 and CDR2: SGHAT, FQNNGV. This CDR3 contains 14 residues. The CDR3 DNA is TGTGCCAGCAGCTTAGCTCGTCAGAAACATGGCTACACCTTC. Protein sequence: CASSLARQKHGYTF.

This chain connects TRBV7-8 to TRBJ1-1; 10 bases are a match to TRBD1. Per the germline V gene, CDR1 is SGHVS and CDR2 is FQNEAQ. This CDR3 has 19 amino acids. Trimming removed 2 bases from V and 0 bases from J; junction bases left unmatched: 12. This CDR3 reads CASSLLVVGQGIMNTEAFF. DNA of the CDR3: TGTGCCAGCAGCTTATTAGTTGTGGGACAGGGGATCATGAACACTGAAGCTTTCTTT.

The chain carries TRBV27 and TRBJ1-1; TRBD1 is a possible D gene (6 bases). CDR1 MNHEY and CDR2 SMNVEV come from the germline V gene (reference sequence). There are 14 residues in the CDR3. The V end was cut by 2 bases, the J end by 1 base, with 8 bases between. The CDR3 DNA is TGTGCCAGCAGTTTAAGGACAGCGAACACTGAAGCTTTCTTT. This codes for CASSLRTANTEAFF.

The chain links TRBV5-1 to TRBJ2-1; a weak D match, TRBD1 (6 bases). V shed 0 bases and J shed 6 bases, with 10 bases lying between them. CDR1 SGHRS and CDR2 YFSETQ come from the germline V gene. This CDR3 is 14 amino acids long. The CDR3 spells CASSLARGGNEQFF. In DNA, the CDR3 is TGCGCCAGCAGCTTGGCCCGAGGGGGCAATGAGCAGTTCTTC.

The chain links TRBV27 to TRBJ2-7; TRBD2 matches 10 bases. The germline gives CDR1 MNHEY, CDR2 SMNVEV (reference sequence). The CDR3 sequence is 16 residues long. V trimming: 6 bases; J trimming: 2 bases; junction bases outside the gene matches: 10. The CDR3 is CASSPLLAGDPYEQYF. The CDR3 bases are TGTGCCAGCAGCCCCCTCCTAGCGGGGGACCCCTACGAGCAGTACTTC.